This T cell receptor (beta chain) came from a study of molecular identifiers for immune sequencing clone quantification. The germline V and J ends were trimmed by 6 bases and 4 bases, with 16 bases remaining between them. CDR3 length: 14 residues. CDR1 and CDR2 (germline): SGHAT, FQNNGV. The authors gated naive CD8 T cells as CD8+CD4-CCR7+CD45RA+ for sorting. TCRdb itself ran the PCR reads through MiXCR, one entry per CDR3 protein. The sample lists more than 450,000 distinct CDR3 sequences; about a fifth were seen once. V is TRBV11-2 and J is TRBJ2-7; D is perhaps TRBD2 (5 bases). The sequence was obtained from a human donor in good health. Some libraries in this study had Jurkat cell RNA spiked in. Sequenced sample: naive CD8+ T cells from blood, with Jurkat cell RNA spiked in. The sample's subset: FACS-sorted CD8+CD4-CCR7+CD45RA+ naive T cells. The CDR3 DNA sequence: TGTGCCAGCAGTGAAACTAGTTCGCTATACGAGCAGTACTTC. Translated: CASSETSSLYEQYF.